This T cell receptor beta chain was found in a study of lymphopenia after photon versus proton radiotherapy. The study's findings and limits: After lymphocyte nadir, photon-treated repertoires showed oligoclonal expansion, especially CD8+ Temra. Only patients who died were analyzed for survival; proton advantage is unproven. Larger post-nadir TCR diversity loss correlated inversely with survival in deceased patients.

The table came from immunoSEQ multiplex PCR; TCRdb's copy has only in-frame clones and leaves some out. The sample yields 35,000 to 45,000 clones, about four fifths seen once. On this clone: Its antigen is not identified.

This TCR was recovered from an older woman with pancreatic cancer. The sequencing used peripheral blood, collected from a patient treated with proton-based radiotherapy.

The CDR3 nucleotides read TGTGCCAGTAATCAGGGGTTCAAGACATGGGCTCAGCCCCAGCATTTT. Translating it yields CASNQGFKTWAQPQHF. The genes are TRBV19 and TRBJ1-5, with D possibly being TRBD1 (6 bases). The germline CDR1 and CDR2 sequences are LNHDA and SQIVND (reference sequence). This CDR3 region has 16 residues. Trimming left V 7 bases short and J 6 bases short, with 22 bases between.